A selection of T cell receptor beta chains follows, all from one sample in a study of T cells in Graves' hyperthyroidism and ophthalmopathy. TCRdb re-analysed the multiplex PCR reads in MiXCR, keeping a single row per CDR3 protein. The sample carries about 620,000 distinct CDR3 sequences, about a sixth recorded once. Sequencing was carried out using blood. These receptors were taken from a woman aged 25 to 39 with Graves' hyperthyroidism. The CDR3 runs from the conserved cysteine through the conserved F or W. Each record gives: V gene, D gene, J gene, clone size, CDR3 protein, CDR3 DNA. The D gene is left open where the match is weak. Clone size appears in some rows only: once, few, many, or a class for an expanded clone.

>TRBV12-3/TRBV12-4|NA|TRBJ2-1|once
CASSLARVTNEQFF
TGTGCCAGCAGTTTGGCCAGGGTTACGAATGAGCAGTTCTTC
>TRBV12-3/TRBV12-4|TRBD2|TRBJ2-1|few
CASSDTLAGGSGKQFF
TGTGCCAGCAGTGACACCCTAGCGGGAGGGTCTGGTAAGCAGTTCTTC
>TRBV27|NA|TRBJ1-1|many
CASNLLVGGEAFF
TGTGCCAGCAATCTTCTCGTGGGAGGTGAAGCTTTCTTT
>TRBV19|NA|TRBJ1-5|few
CASSIVVRRAFNQPQHF
TGTGCCAGTAGTATAGTTGTTCGACGCGCCTTCAATCAGCCCCAGCATTTT
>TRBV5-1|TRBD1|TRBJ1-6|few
CASSFQGGENSPLHF
TGCGCCAGCAGCTTCCAGGGGGGCGAGAATTCACCCCTCCACTTT
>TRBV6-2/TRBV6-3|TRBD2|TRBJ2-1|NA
CASRGTSGIDEQFF
TGTGCCAGCAGGGGGACTAGCGGGATCGATGAGCAGTTCTTC
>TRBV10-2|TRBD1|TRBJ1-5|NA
CASRAGGTGQPQHF
TGCGCCAGCAGAGCAGGGGGGACCGGTCAGCCCCAGCATTTT
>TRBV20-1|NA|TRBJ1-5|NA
CSAREDRYSNQPQHF
TGCAGTGCTAGAGAGGACAGATATAGCAATCAGCCCCAGCATTTT
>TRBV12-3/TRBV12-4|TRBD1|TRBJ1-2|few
CASSLNDRAWGYTF
TGTGCCAGCAGTTTAAATGACAGGGCCTGGGGCTACACCTTC
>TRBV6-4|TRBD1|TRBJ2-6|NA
CASSYARDRGIGWDGANVLTF
TGTGCCAGCAGTTACGCAAGGGACAGGGGGATCGGGTGGGATGGGGCCAACGTCCTGACTTTC
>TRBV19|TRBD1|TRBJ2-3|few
CASSQDRDGYTDTQYF
TGTGCCAGTAGTCAGGACAGGGACGGATACACAGATACGCAGTATTTT
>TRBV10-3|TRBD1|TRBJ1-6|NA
CAISVGQGNSPLHF
TGTGCCATCAGTGTAGGACAGGGCAATTCACCCCTCCACTTT
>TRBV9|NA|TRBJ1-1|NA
CASIGHTEALF
TGTGCCAGCATAGGCCACACTGAAGCTCTCTTT
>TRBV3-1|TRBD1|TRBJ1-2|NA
CASSRQGSVYGYTF
TGTGCCAGCAGCCGACAGGGGTCGGTCTATGGCTACACCTTC
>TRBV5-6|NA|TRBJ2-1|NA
CASSLGRRDEQFF
TGTGCCAGCAGCTTGGGGCGGAGGGATGAGCAGTTCTTC
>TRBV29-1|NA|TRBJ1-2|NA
CSVEDPEQTYGYTF
TGCAGCGTTGAAGATCCCGAACAGACCTATGGCTACACCTTC
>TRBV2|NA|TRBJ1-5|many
CASHLGGGNQPQHF
TGTGCCAGCCACCTAGGCGGGGGCAATCAGCCCCAGCATTTT
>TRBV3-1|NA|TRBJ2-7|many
CASSPLAGSTYEQYF
TGTGCCAGCAGCCCTTTGGCAGGGTCCACCTACGAGCAGTACTTC
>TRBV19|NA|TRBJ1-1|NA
CASSRGRTPSMNTEAFF
TGTGCCAGTAGTAGGGGGAGGACACCCAGTATGAACACTGAAGCTTTCTTT
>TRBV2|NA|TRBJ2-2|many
CASTGFPGELFF
TGTGCCAGCACCGGTTTCCCCGGGGAGCTGTTTTTT
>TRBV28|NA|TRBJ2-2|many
CASSPLRTEAGELFF
TGTGCCAGCAGTCCGCTACGGACGGAGGCCGGGGAGCTGTTTTTT
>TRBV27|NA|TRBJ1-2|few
CASSLSGGLGGYTF
TGTGCCAGCAGTTTAAGTGGGGGTCTAGGTGGCTACACCTTC
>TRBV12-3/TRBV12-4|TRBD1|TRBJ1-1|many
CASRLGTGTEAFF
TGTGCCAGCAGACTTGGGACAGGGACTGAAGCTTTCTTT
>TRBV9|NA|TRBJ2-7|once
CASNRGDAYNEQYF
TGTGCCAGCAACCGAGGGGACGCATACAATGAGCAGTACTTC
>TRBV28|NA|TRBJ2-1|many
CASSLGSYNEQFF
TGTGCCAGCAGCTTAGGCTCCTACAATGAGCAGTTCTTC
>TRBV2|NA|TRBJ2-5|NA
CASSRQTTQETQYF
TGTGCCAGCAGCAGACAGACAACCCAAGAGACCCAGTACTTC
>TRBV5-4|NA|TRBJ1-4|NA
CASSLTKGIANEKLFF
TGTGCCAGCAGCTTGACGAAAGGGATCGCTAATGAAAAACTGTTTTTT
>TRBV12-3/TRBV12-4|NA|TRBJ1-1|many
CASSPTGQGKAFF
TGTGCCAGCAGTCCCACGGGGCAGGGGAAAGCTTTCTTT
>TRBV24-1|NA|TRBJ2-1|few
CATSWSELLGDEQFF
TGTGCCACCAGTTGGTCAGAACTTTTGGGCGATGAGCAGTTCTTC
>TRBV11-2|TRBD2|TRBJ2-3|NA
CASSHLAGEGTDTQYF
TGTGCCAGCAGCCACTTAGCGGGAGAAGGGACAGATACGCAGTATTTT
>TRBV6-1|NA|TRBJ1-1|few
CASRTQSPNTEAFF
TGTGCCAGCAGAACACAAAGCCCGAACACTGAAGCTTTCTTT
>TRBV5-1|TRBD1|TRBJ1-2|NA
CASARAGGAYGYTF
TGCGCCAGTGCACGAGCAGGGGGCGCCTATGGCTACACCTTC
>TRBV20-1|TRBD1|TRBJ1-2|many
CSARGTGVHYGYTF
TGCAGTGCTAGAGGGACAGGGGTCCACTATGGCTACACCTTC